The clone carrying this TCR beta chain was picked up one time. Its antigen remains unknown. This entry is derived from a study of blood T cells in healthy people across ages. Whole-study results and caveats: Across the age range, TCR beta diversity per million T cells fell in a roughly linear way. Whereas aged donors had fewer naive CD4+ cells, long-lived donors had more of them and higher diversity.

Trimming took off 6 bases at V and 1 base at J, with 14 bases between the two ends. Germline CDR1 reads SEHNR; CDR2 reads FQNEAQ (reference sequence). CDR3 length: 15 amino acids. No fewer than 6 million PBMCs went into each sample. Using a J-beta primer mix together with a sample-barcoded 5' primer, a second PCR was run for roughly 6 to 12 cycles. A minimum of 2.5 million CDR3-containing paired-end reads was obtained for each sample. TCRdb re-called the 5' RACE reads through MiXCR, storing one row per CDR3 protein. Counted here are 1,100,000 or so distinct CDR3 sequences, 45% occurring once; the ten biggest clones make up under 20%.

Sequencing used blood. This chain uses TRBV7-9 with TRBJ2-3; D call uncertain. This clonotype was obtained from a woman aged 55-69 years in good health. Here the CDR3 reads CASREMTGRTDTQYF. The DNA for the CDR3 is TGTGCCAGCAGGGAAATGACGGGCCGCACAGATACGCAGTATTTT. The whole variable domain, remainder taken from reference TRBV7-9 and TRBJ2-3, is DTGVSQNPRHKITKRGQNVTFRCDPISEHNRLYWYRQTLGQGPEFLTYFQNEAQLEKSRLLSDRFSAERPKGSFSTLEIQRTEQGDSAMYLCASREMTGRTDTQYFGPGTRLTVL.